This T cell receptor (beta chain) was sequenced during a study of blood T cell repertoires in COVID-19. The assay was immunoSEQ multiplex PCR, and TCRdb's table has in-frame clones only and misses some. The sample comprises 140,000 or so clones, less than 90% of which are singletons, and 2.5% rests with the top ten. The CDR3 has 14 residues. Germline CDR1 and CDR2: LNHDA and SQIVND (reference sequence). V was shortened by 2 bases and J by 2 bases, with 9 bases between the two germline ends. Sequencing was done on a sample of peripheral blood. The chain employs TRBV19 and TRBJ1-1; D not resolved. This TCR was sampled from a human donor with COVID-19, enrolled during active disease. The donor label of this sample is uncertain. CDR3 DNA sequence: TGTGCCAGTAGTATACGAGGTCTTAACACTGAAGCTTTCTTT. It codes for CASSIRGLNTEAFF.